This TCR beta chain originates from a study of T cells after yellow fever vaccination. At least ten counts were recorded for this clonotype. Its antigen remains unknown. Using its own MiXCR run on the 5' RACE reads, TCRdb lists one record per CDR3 protein. The sample shows around 140,000 distinct CDR3 sequences, approximately 7.7% of them seen only once. Study-level findings and limits: The secondary response was weaker but peaked faster, day 5 versus 15.

The CDR3 is 15 residues long. Trimming took 5 bases from V and 4 from J; bases not matched to a gene: 7. CDR1 is MNHEY, CDR2 SVGEGT, per germline. This sequence was found in a man aged 25 to 40 who received the YFV17D yellow fever vaccine. This chain joins TRBV6-2 or TRBV6-3 and TRBJ2-1; 8 bases line up with TRBD2. The material sequenced was CD4+ T cells sorted from PBMCs, taken 5 days after the yellow fever booster vaccination. This CDR3 is CASSRGLVAYNEQFF. CDR3 in DNA: TGTGCCAGCAGTAGGGGACTAGTCGCTTACAATGAGCAGTTCTTC.